The 8 T cell receptor beta chains listed next were all sequenced from one sample in a study of blood T cell repertoires in COVID-19. Profiled with immunoSEQ multiplex PCR; TCRdb holds only in-frame clones, not every one. The table lists roughly 250,000 clones, about 81% of them singletons, with about an eighth in the top ten. The specimen was peripheral blood. These receptors were taken from a woman between 55 and 75 years old with active or convalescent COVID-19.

As for this clone: A much larger clone lies a single base off, so this may be a read error. This chain connects TRBV7-6 to TRBJ1-1; TRBD1 agrees at 8 bases. CDR3 length: 15 residues. CDR1 SGHVS and CDR2 FNYEAQ come from the germline V gene. The J segment lost 4 bases and the V segment lost 1 base, leaving 5 bases of the junction unmatched. DNA for the CDR3: TGTGCCAGCAGCTTAGTTCAGGGGGCAGGCACTGAAGCTTTCTTT. Translated: CASSLVQGAGTEAFF.

This clone was seen once. The V gene is TRBV19, the J gene TRBJ2-6; 11 bases align to TRBD1. The germline CDR1 and CDR2 sequences are LNHDA and SQIVND (reference sequence). The CDR3 is 18 residues long. V gave up 4 bases and J gave up 3 bases; unmatched junction bases: 8. The CDR3 reads CASSTRTGGAIGANVLTF. In DNA form, the CDR3 reads TGTGCCAGTAGTACCCGGACAGGGGGCGCGATTGGGGCCAACGTCCTGACTTTC.

The rearrangement uses TRBV2 and TRBJ1-4; TRBD1 aligns across 7 bases. Germline CDR1 reads SNHLY; CDR2 reads FYNNEI. The CDR3 extends over 13 amino acids. V was clipped by 5 bases and J by 8 bases; unmatched bases: 5. This CDR3 reads CASSYGTDEKLFF. As DNA, the CDR3 is TGTGCCAGCAGTTACGGGACAGACGAAAAACTGTTTTTT.

The genes are TRBV3-1 (or the pseudogene TRBV3-2) and TRBJ1-5, with 7 nucleotides matching TRBD1. Germline V gives CDR1 LGHDT, CDR2 YNNKEL (reference sequence). The CDR3 length is 15 residues. J was trimmed by 3 bases and V by 3 bases; bases with no gene match: 5. The CDR3 is CASSHSTGPNQPQHF. For the CDR3, the DNA is TGTGCCAGCAGCCATTCGACAGGGCCCAATCAGCCCCAGCATTTT.

V gene TRBV19 combines with J gene TRBJ2-1; TRBD1 is a possible D gene (6 bases). From germline, CDR1 is LNHDA and CDR2 SQIVND (reference sequence). Deletions cut 5 bases from V and 0 bases from J, with 14 bases between. This CDR3 has 16 residues. This CDR3 reads CASSHRQDSSYNEQFF. The CDR3 DNA reads TGTGCCAGTAGTCATAGACAGGACAGCTCCTACAATGAGCAGTTCTTC.

The chain combines TRBV7-2 with TRBJ1-5, with 8 bases that match TRBD1. V shed 1 base, J shed 4 bases, and the junction held 12 bases outside the gene matches. Germline V gene lookup returns CDR1 SGHTA and CDR2 FQGNSA. The length of the CDR3 is 18 residues. The CDR3 region has the DNA TGTGCCAGCAGCTTAGTGCCCCCTCACAGGGGGGGGAATCAGCCCCAGCATTTT. Amino acid sequence: CASSLVPPHRGGNQPQHF.

The chain employs TRBV29-1 and TRBJ2-1; D may be TRBD1 (6 bases). The CDR3 contains 15 residues. CDR1 SQVTM and CDR2 ANQGSEA come from the germline V gene. Trimming pared 6 bases from V and 0 bases from J, leaving 15 bases between. As DNA, the CDR3 is TGCAGCGTAACACAGGGCGCTAGCTCCTACAATGAGCAGTTCTTC. This sequence encodes CSVTQGASSYNEQFF.

J is TRBJ2-7 and V is TRBV5-6; D is unresolved. This CDR3 is built from 13 residues. Between the trimmed V and J ends, which lost 0 bases and 6 bases, there was a span of 10 bases. Germline CDR1 reads SGHDT; CDR2 reads YYEEEE. As DNA, the CDR3 is TGTGCCAGCAGCTTGGTCGCGGTCGCCGAGCAGTACTTC. This gives the protein CASSLVAVAEQYF.